What follows are 14 T cell receptor beta chains derived from one specimen sequenced in a study of blood T cell repertoires in COVID-19. The protocol was immunoSEQ multiplex PCR, while the TCRdb copy is restricted to in-frame clones and leaves out a portion. The sample has about 270,000 clones; 86% are singletons. The sequenced sample was peripheral blood. The receptors shown here come from a middle-aged man with active or convalescent COVID-19.

The gene calls are TRBV30 and TRBJ1-1; D gene unclear. V shed 2 bases and J shed 0 bases, with 7 bases lying between them. CDR1 is GTSNPN, CDR2 SVGIG, per germline (reference sequence). This CDR3 contains 13 residues. The CDR3 DNA reads as TGTGCCTGGAGTCCGGAGCTGAACACTGAAGCTTTCTTT. Its translation is CAWSPELNTEAFF.

The rearrangement links TRBV19 to TRBJ2-5; the D is unclear. This CDR3 contains 13 residues. V lost 3 bases, J lost 8 bases, and 13 bases lay in between. Germline V CDR1 and CDR2: LNHDA, SQIVND (reference sequence). The CDR3 spells CASSIAPLATQYF. The CDR3 DNA reads as TGTGCCAGTAGTATTGCCCCTCTGGCCACCCAGTACTTC. The whole variable domain, filled in from reference TRBV19 and TRBJ2-5, reads DGGITQSPKYLFRKEGQNVTLSCEQNLNHDAMYWYRQDPGQGLRLIYYSQIVNDFQKGDIAEGYSVSREKKESFPLTVTSAQKNPTAFYLCASSIAPLATQYFGPGTRLLVL.

In nucleotides, the CDR3 is TGCGCCAGCAGTGACAGTCAAGAGACCCAGTACTTC. It is translated as CASSDSQETQYF. The J gene is TRBJ2-5, the V gene TRBV10-2; D unclear. V was pared by 3 bases and J by 2 bases, with 4 bases between. The CDR3 covers 12 residues. Germline CDR1 is WSHSY and CDR2 is SAAADI.

The J gene is TRBJ2-4, the V gene TRBV5-6; no definite D call. Trimming took 2 bases from V and 6 from J, leaving 15 bases between them. Germline V CDR1 and CDR2: SGHDT, YYEEEE. The CDR3 spans 15 residues. The CDR3 DNA follows: TGTGCCAGCAGCTTAGGCGGCTCGCGCACAAACATTCAGTACTTC. It translates to CASSLGGSRTNIQYF.

This clone appeared once. This rearrangement joins TRBV3-1 (or the pseudogene TRBV3-2) to TRBJ1-1, with D perhaps matching TRBD1 (6 bases). CDR3 length: 14 residues. Germline-derived CDR1 and CDR2 are LGHDT and YNNKEL (reference sequence). Trimming stripped 0 bases from V and 10 bases from J, with 15 bases between. The chain's CDR3 is CASSQDSTPRGAFF. In DNA, the CDR3 is TGTGCCAGCAGCCAAGATTCGACGCCCAGGGGAGCTTTCTTT.

V is TRBV3-1 (or the pseudogene TRBV3-2) and J is TRBJ2-7; 9 nucleotides line up with TRBD1. This CDR3 comprises 14 residues. J lost 3 bases, V lost 7 bases, and 7 bases had no gene match. Germline lookup yields CDR1 LGHDT and CDR2 YNNKEL (reference sequence). The CDR3 nucleotides are TGTGCCAGCACCTTGGGACAGGGTGGCTACGAGCAGTACTTC. Encoded protein: CASTLGQGGYEQYF.

The chain joins TRBV19 to TRBJ2-2, with a tentative D call TRBD1 (7 bases). CDR1 and CDR2 (germline): LNHDA, SQIVND (reference sequence). The germline V and J ends were trimmed by 3 bases and 8 bases, with 16 bases remaining between them. The CDR3 runs 15 residues. The CDR3 sequence is CASSISQGGPGELFF. CDR3 coding DNA: TGTGCCAGTAGTATCTCGCAGGGGGGACCAGGGGAGCTGTTTTTT. The entire variable domain, with the rest obtained from reference TRBV19 and TRBJ2-2, is as follows: DGGITQSPKYLFRKEGQNVTLSCEQNLNHDAMYWYRQDPGQGLRLIYYSQIVNDFQKGDIAEGYSVSREKKESFPLTVTSAQKNPTAFYLCASSISQGGPGELFFGEGSRLTVL.

The chain uses TRBV18 and TRBJ1-5; D is unclear. The CDR3 spans 16 residues. Trimming shortened V by 3 bases and J by 5 bases, and 17 bases separated the two germline ends. Per germline, CDR1 KGHSH and CDR2 LQKENI. The CDR3 protein is CASSPGGTLSDQPQHF. The CDR3 nucleotides read TGTGCCAGCTCACCGGGAGGTACCCTATCCGATCAGCCCCAGCATTTT.

V usage is TRBV7-3 and J usage is TRBJ1-2; D is perhaps TRBD1 (5 bases). The germline V gene has CDR1 SGHTA and CDR2 FQGTGA. This CDR3 contains 15 residues. Deletions cut 5 bases from V and 4 bases from J, with 17 bases between. CDR3 residues: CASSRTGERGYGYTF. CDR3 nucleotide sequence: TGTGCCAGCAGCCGGACGGGAGAAAGGGGCTATGGCTACACCTTC.

J is TRBJ2-6 and V is TRBV19; possible D gene TRBD2, 5 bases. Between the trimmed V and J ends, which lost 7 bases and 0 bases, there was a span of 7 bases. This CDR3 is built from 14 residues. CDR1 LNHDA and CDR2 SQIVND come from the germline V gene (reference sequence). CDR3 loop: CASNAGSGANVLTF. The CDR3 nucleotides are TGTGCCAGTAATGCGGGCTCTGGGGCCAACGTCCTGACTTTC.

This clone was seen once. This sequence joins TRBV3-1 (or the pseudogene TRBV3-2) and TRBJ1-1, with 7 bases identical to TRBD1. The CDR3 sequence is 15 residues long. CDR1 is LGHDT, CDR2 YNNKEL, per germline (reference sequence). V shed 0 bases, J shed 0 bases, and the junction held 1 base outside the gene matches. The CDR3, as DNA: TGTGCCAGCAGCCAAGAGACAGGGATGAACACTGAAGCTTTCTTT. Protein product: CASSQETGMNTEAFF.

A single count supports this clone. CDR3 bases: TGTGCCAGCAGCTTAAGCGGGATGGGCACAGATACGCAGTATTTT. This encodes CASSLSGMGTDTQYF. The rearrangement joins TRBV7-2 to TRBJ2-3; 7 nucleotides align to TRBD2. J was trimmed by 1 base and V by 2 bases; bases with no gene match: 3. CDR1 and CDR2 (germline): SGHTA, FQGNSA. The CDR3 extends over 15 amino acids.

This sequence joins TRBV28 and TRBJ2-1; 8 bases agree with TRBD1. The CDR3 consists of 16 residues. V lost 6 bases to trimming and J lost 0 bases; unmatched junction nucleotides: 7. The germline gives CDR1 MDHEN, CDR2 SYDVKM. For the CDR3, the DNA is TGTGCCAGCAGCCGGGGACAGGAGAGCTCCTACAATGAGCAGTTCTTC. Amino acids: CASSRGQESSYNEQFF.

The chain recombines TRBV5-5 with TRBJ1-5; weak D call: TRBD1 (6 bases). This CDR3 region has 15 residues. V was clipped by 4 bases and J by 1 base, with 12 bases between them. Germline loops: CDR1 SGHKS, CDR2 YYEKEE (reference sequence). The CDR3 reads CASSPQGQSNQPQHF. In DNA form, the CDR3 reads TGTGCCAGCAGCCCCCAGGGGCAAAGCAATCAGCCCCAGCATTTT.